This T cell receptor (beta chain) was identified during a study of blood T cell repertoires in COVID-19. The wider study: Samples came from the United States, Italy and Spain, spanning acute and convalescent COVID-19. Nucleic acid was either cDNA or gDNA, and it came from T cells, B-cell-depleted T cells, or PBMCs.

The V segment lost 5 bases and the J segment 6 bases; nucleotides outside the gene matches: 7. Germline V gene sequence: CDR1 MGHRA, CDR2 YSYEKL. The CDR3 extends over 16 amino acids. Original data processing: Nucleated cell counts were estimated from reference gene primer amplification. Produced via immunoSEQ multiplex PCR; TCRdb's table is partial and in-frame only. That table supplies the V and J calls and clone size; D and trimming were determined from the DNA. This repertoire shows about 110,000 clones, about 89% found once; its top ten account for 4.5%. Sequenced: peripheral blood. The rearrangement links TRBV4-1 to TRBJ2-1; TRBD2 matches at 13 bases. This TCR was recovered from a man aged 40-49 years with acute or convalescent COVID-19. CDR3 nucleotides: TGCGCCAGCAGCTCCCCGGGACTAGCGGGACCCAATGAGCAGTTCTTC. It translates to CASSSPGLAGPNEQFF.